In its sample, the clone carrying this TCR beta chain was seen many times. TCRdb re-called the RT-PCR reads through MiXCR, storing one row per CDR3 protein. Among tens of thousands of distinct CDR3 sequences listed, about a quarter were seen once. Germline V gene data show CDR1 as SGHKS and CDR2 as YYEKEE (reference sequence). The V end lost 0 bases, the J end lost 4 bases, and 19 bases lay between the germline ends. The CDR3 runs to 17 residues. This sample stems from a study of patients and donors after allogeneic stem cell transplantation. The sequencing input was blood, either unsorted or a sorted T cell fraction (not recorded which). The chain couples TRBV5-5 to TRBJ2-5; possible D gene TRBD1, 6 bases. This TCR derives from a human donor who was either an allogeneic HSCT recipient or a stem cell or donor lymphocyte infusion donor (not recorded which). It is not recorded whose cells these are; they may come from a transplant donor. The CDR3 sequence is CASSLVQQGTLRETQYF. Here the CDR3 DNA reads TGTGCCAGCAGCTTGGTTCAACAGGGCACCTTGAGAGAGACCCAGTACTTC.